Below, one T cell receptor (beta chain) is given with its context. Its antigen is unidentified. The data stem from a study of cytomegalovirus exposure and HLA in healthy donors. Primers for the PCR totalled 60 Vbeta and 13 Jbeta. The method was immunoSEQ multiplex PCR; TCRdb's version includes in-frame clones alone and lacks a portion of them. The sample lists 130,000 or so clones; approximately 82% were seen once. J was trimmed by 10 bases and V by 2 bases; bases with no gene match: 8. The germline CDR1 and CDR2 sequences are LGHNA and YNFKEQ. The CDR3 spans 14 residues. Study results and limitations: V- and J-gene trimming of TCR beta was linked (in a later analysis) to a missense DCLRE1C variant. In a later analysis, most CMV-associated TCR beta chains appeared HLA-restricted. HLA alleles showed associations with 15,000 to 20,000 TCR beta sequences in a later analysis, at a 0.05 false discovery rate. According to the study, around 180 TCR beta chains were cytomegalovirus-associated.

Sequences were obtained from PBMCs. V and J are TRBV4-2 and TRBJ2-1, with 7 bases that match TRBD2. This TCR was recovered from a woman in her 40s in good health and CMV-seronegative. The CDR3 coding sequence is TGTGCCAGCAGCCAATTTCGCGGGAGTGACGAGCAGTTCTTC. Translation gives CASSQFRGSDEQFF.